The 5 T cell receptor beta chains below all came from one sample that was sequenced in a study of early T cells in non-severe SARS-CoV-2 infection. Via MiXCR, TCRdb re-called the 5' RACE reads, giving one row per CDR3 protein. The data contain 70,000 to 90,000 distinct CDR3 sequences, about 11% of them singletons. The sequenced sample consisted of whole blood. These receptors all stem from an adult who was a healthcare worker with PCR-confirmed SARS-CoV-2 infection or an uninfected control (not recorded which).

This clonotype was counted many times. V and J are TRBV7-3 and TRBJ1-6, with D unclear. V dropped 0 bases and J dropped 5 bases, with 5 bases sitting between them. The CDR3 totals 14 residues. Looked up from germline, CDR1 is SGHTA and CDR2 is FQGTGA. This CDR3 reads CASSLTQHNSPLHF. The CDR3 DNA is TGTGCCAGCAGCTTAACACAGCATAATTCACCCCTCCACTTT.

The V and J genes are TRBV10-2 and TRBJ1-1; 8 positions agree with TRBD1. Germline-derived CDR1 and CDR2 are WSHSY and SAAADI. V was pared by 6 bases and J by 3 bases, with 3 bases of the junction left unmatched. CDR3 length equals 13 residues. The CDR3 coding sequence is TGCGCCAGCAGGGACAGGGACGACACTGAAGCTTTCTTT. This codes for CASRDRDDTEAFF.

The DNA of the CDR3 is TGTGCCAGCAGTGTGCAGGCCGGGGGGACCGGGGAGCTGTTTTTT. Its translation: CASSVQAGGTGELFF. This chain connects TRBV2 to TRBJ2-2, with TRBD2 matching 7 bases. Germline lookup yields CDR1 SNHLY and CDR2 FYNNEI. Losses at the gene ends were 4 bases for V and 5 bases for J; bases not matched to a gene: 7. This CDR3 is built from 15 residues.

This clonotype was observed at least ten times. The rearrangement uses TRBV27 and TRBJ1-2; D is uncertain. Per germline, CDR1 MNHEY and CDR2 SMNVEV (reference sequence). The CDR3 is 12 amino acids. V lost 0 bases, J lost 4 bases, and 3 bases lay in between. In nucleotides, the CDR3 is TGTGCCAGCAGTTTATCGGGCTATGGCTACACCTTC. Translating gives CASSLSGYGYTF.

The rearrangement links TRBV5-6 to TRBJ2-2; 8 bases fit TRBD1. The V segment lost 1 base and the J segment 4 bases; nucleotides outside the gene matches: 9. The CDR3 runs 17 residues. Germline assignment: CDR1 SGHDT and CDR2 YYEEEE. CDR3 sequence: CASSLMVTGVTTGELFF. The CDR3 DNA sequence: TGTGCCAGCAGCTTGATGGTGACAGGGGTGACCACCGGGGAGCTGTTTTTT. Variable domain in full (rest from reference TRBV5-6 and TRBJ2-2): DAGVTQSPTHLIKTRGQQVTLRCSPKSGHDTVSWYQQALGQGPQFIFQYYEEEERQRGNFPDRFSGHQFPNYSSELNVNALLLGDSALYLCASSLMVTGVTTGELFFGEGSRLTVL.